This TCR beta chain was obtained from a study of blood T cells in healthy people across ages. CDR1 DFQATT and CDR2 SNEGSKA come from the germline V gene (reference sequence). Trimming removed 3 bases at V and 0 bases at J, with 5 bases between. This CDR3 contains 12 residues. A J-beta primer mix and a sample-barcoded 5' primer were used in a second PCR of about 7 to 11 cycles. TCRdb reanalysed the 5' RACE reads using MiXCR and keeps one entry per CDR3 protein. In the table there are 750,000 to 950,000 distinct CDR3 sequences, roughly 25% of which are singletons. This clonotype appeared many times. These records were also assigned to another study, of T cells of mothers and their children. That work states: Samples were obtained from a few healthy Caucasian mothers and their six children. Sequencing returned over 8 million TCR beta CDR3 reads per mother and about 3 million per child.

Sequencing was done on a sample of blood. The rearrangement joins TRBV20-1 to TRBJ2-5, with D uncertain. The receptor's source is a boy aged 10-17 years in good health. CDR3 loop: CSARGYQETQYF. The CDR3 DNA follows: TGCAGTGCTAGGGGGTACCAAGAGACCCAGTACTTC.